This T cell receptor beta chain was sequenced for a study of shared clonotypes between healthy human individuals. It was CD45RO-negative cells, positively selected for CCR7, that made up naive CD8 cells, with terminally differentiated effector memory CD45RA+ cells excluded. Caucasian adults residing in Nashville, Tennessee made up all the donors. Here immunoSEQ multiplex PCR was the method, and the copy in TCRdb shows in-frame clones only, minus some. The data show millions of clones, with less than 95% seen just once and 0.9% to 1.4% held by the top ten. The clonotype was recovered from a man aged 18 to 29 in good health. The sequenced sample was naive CD8+ T cells sorted from blood.

The CDR3 DNA follows: TGTGCCAGCAGTGACTGGGCAGGGGACAGCACAGATACGCAGTATTTT. Its translation: CASSDWAGDSTDTQYF. The chain links TRBV6-4 to TRBJ2-3; D might be TRBD1 (6 bases). The V end was cut by 1 base, the J end by 0 bases, with 11 bases between. The V gene's germline CDR1 is MRHNA and CDR2 SNTAGT. The CDR3 totals 16 residues.